The present T cell receptor beta chain was sequenced within a study of T-cell memory formation after mild COVID-19. TCRdb fed the 5' RACE reads into MiXCR, producing one record per CDR3 protein. This sample has about half a million distinct CDR3 sequences, with about 20% found just once. Regarding this clonotype: Its antigen is as yet unknown.

There are 15 residues in the CDR3. V lost 4 bases, J lost 10 bases, and 8 bases stayed unmatched. Per the germline V gene, CDR1 is SGHRS and CDR2 is YFSETQ. Study-level findings and limits: Among contracting clones, CD4+ were mainly CM/EM and CD8+ enriched in EMRA. Researchers could not confirm that second-wave clones peaking on day 37 targeted SARS-CoV-2. Later expanders leaned toward CD4+, whereas clones contracting from day 15 to 85 were balanced CD4/CD8.

The sequencing sample was made of PBMCs or a T cell subset sorted from them (not recorded which). The sequence came from an adult woman who had mild COVID-19 (a few samples of this study predate the infection). Cell type and time point are not known. The V gene is TRBV5-1, the J gene TRBJ2-1, with 13 bases matching TRBD2. The CDR3 DNA follows: TGCGCCAGCAGCCCCACTAGCGGGGGGGCCAGGGAGCAGTTCTTC. Amino acids: CASSPTSGGAREQFF.